This T cell receptor (beta chain) appears in the sequencing data of a study of T cell responses to AZD1222 COVID-19 vaccine. Study results and limitations: None of the repertoires were sampled until the peak T cell response had passed. Spike-wide vaccine-associated CD4 TCRs dominated at 160-218 and 743-854.

The CDR3 runs 14 residues. V lost 5 bases and J 3 bases, leaving 13 bases between the germline ends. Germline V gene data show CDR1 as MNHEY and CDR2 as SMNVEV (reference sequence). About this clone: Its matching antigen is unknown.

Using immunoSEQ multiplex PCR, the repertoire was profiled, and TCRdb retains in-frame clones only, with some absent. The repertoire consists of fewer than 150,000 clones, with 85% to 90% occurring once and the leading ten covering 4% to 4.5%. The chain links TRBV27 to TRBJ1-1; no reliable D call. The TCR was taken from an adult in good health. The source was peripheral blood, collected on day 0 of AZD1222 vaccination. In nucleotides, the CDR3 is TGTGCCAGCAGTCCCGGGCTTCGGGACACTGAAGCTTTCTTT. It yields the protein CASSPGLRDTEAFF.